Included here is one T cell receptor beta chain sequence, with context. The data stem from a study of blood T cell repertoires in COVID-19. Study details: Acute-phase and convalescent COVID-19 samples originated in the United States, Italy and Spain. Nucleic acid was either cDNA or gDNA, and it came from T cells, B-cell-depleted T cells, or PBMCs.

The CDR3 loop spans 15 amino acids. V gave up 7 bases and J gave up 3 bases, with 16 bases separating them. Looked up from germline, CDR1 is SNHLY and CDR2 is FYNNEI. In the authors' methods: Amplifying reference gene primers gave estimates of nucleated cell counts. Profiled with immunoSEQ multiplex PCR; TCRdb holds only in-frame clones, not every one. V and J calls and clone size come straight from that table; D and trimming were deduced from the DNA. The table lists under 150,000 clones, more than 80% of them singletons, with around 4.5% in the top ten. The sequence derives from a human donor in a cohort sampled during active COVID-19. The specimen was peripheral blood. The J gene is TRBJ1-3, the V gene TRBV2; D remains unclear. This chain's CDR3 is CASTAGPGFGNTIYF. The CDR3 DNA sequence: TGTGCCAGCACCGCCGGACCGGGATTTGGAAACACCATATATTTT.